The sequence of this T cell receptor (beta chain) was determined in a study of T-cell reconstitution after alpha-beta-depleted transplantation in children. Many counts were recorded for this clonotype. Its target is not known. TCRbeta library construction was performed incorporating unique molecular identifiers. TCRdb reprocessed the PCR reads via MiXCR and lists one record per CDR3 protein. The table lists hundreds of thousands of distinct CDR3 sequences, 20% to 30% of them singletons, with 2% to 3% in the top ten. The V gene's germline CDR1 is SQVTM and CDR2 ANQGSEA. Trimming left V 5 bases short and J 0 bases short, with 10 bases between. The CDR3 extends over 13 amino acids. General study findings and limits: Once a year had passed after transplant, T-cell counts and diversity came mostly from newly produced T cells.

Here the sequenced sample was PBMCs, taken before TCRalphabeta/CD19-depleted stem cell transplant. This sequence was found in a girl aged 2 to 10 with Fanconi anemia, due to receive a stem cell transplant. This chain uses TRBV29-1 with TRBJ2-5, with D uncertain. The CDR3 DNA reads TGCAGCGTTCTAAGTCCAGACCAAGAGACCCAGTACTTC. Its protein product is CSVLSPDQETQYF. Full variable domain (outside the CDR3, taken from reference TRBV29-1 and TRBJ2-5): SAVISQKPSRDICQRGTSLTIQCQVDSQVTMMFWYRQQPGQSLTLIATANQGSEATYESGFVIDKFPISRPNLTFSTLTVSNMSPEDSSIYLCSVLSPDQETQYFGPGTRLLVL.